This T cell receptor beta chain is from a study of post-analysis software for immune sequencing data. Overall study context: Clinical courses comprised relapsing-remitting, secondary progressive and progressive-relapsing multiple sclerosis.

The CDR3 is 17 residues long. Germline V gene sequence: CDR1 DFQATT, CDR2 SNEGSKA (reference sequence). The trim removed 5 bases at V and 6 bases at J, leaving 19 bases unmatched. Overall study results and limits: Patients with multiple sclerosis recorded significantly lower normalized Chao1 diversity than controls, the study found. TRBV5-6, TRBV5-1 and TRBV20-1 belonged to a set of about 5 TRBV segments that were more frequent in patients than controls.

The TCR beta cDNA libraries contained unique molecular identifiers. MiXCR, run by TCRdb on the PCR reads, gives a single entry per CDR3 protein. The sample records about 760,000 distinct CDR3 sequences, 30% being singletons. Notes on this clonotype: Its antigen is as yet unknown.

The specimen was blood. The chain recombines TRBV20-1 with TRBJ2-7, with TRBD1 matching 10 bases. The TCR was taken from a girl between 5 and 17 years old with multiple sclerosis. CDR3: CSASYLPPGTGESEQYF. The CDR3 coding sequence is TGCAGTGCTTCGTACCTTCCTCCCGGGACAGGGGAAAGCGAGCAGTACTTC.